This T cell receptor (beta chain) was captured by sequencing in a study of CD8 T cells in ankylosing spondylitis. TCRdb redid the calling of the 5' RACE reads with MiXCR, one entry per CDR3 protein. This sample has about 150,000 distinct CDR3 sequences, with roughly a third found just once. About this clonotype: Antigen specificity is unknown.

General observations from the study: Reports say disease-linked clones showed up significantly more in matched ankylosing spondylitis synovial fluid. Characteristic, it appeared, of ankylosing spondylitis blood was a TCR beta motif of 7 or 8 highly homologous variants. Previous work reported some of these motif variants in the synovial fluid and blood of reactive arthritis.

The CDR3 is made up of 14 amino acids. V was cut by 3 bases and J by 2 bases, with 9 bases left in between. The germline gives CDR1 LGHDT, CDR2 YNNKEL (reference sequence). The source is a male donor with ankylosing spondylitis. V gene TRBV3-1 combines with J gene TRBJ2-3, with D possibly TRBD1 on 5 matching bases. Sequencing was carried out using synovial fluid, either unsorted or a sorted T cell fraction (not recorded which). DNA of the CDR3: TGTGCCAGCAGCCAGGCAGGGAACACAGATACGCAGTATTTT. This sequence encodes CASSQAGNTDTQYF.